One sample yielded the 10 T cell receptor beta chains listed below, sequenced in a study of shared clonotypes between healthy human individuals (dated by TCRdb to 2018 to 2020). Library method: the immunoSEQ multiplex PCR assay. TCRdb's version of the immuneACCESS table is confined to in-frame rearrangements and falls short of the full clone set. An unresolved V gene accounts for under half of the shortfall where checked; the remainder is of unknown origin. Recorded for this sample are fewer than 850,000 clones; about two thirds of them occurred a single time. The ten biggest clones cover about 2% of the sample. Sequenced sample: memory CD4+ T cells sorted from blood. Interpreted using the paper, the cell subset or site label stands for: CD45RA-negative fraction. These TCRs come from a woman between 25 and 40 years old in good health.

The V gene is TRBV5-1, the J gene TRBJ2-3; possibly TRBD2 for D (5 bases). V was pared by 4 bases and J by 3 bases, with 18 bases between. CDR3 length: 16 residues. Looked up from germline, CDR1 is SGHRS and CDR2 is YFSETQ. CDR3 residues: CASSLGVTSGTDTQYF. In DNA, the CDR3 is TGCGCCAGCAGCCTGGGAGTGACCTCGGGTACAGATACGCAGTATTTT. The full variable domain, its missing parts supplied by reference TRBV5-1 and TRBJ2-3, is KAGVTQTPRYLIKTRGQQVTLSCSPISGHRSVSWYQQTPGQGLQFLFEYFSETQRNKGNFPGRFSGRQFSNSRSEMNVSTLELGDSALYLCASSLGVTSGTDTQYFGPGTRLTVL.

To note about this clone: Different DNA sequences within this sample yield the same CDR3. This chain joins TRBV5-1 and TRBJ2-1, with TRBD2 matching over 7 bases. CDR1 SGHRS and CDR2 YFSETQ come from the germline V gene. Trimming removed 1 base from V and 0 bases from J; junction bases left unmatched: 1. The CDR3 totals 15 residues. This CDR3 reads CASSLIAGSYNEQFF. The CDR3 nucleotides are TGCGCCAGCAGCTTGATAGCGGGCTCCTACAATGAGCAGTTCTTC.

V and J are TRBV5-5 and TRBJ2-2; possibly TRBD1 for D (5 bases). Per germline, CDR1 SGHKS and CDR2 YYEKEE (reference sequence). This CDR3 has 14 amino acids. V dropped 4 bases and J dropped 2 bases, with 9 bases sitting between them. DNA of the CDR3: TGTGCCAGCAGCCGACAGTCAAACACCGGGGAGCTGTTTTTT. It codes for CASSRQSNTGELFF.

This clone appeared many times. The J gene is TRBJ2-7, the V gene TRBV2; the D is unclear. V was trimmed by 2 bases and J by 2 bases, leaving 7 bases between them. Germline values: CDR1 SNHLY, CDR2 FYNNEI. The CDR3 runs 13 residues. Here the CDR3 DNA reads TGTGCCAGCAGTGAATTTGGCACCTACGAGCAGTACTTC. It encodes CASSEFGTYEQYF.

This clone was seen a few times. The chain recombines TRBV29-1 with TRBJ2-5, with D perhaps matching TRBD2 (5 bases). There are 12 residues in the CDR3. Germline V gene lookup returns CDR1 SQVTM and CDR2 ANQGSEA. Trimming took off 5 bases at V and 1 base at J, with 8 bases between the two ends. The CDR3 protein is CSVKDFQETQYF. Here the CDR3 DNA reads TGCAGCGTTAAGGACTTCCAAGAGACCCAGTACTTC.

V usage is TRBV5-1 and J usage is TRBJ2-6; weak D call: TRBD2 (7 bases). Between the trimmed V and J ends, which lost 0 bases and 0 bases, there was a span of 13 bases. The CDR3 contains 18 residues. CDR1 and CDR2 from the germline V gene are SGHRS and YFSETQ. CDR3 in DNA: TGCGCCAGCAGCTTGGTGCCGGGGGGCTCCTCTGGGGCCAACGTCCTGACTTTC. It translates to CASSLVPGGSSGANVLTF.

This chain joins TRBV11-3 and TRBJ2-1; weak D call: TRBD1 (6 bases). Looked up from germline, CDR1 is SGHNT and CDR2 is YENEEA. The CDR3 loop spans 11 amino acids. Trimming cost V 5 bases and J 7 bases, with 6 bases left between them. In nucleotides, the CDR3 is TGTGCCAGCAGCCAGGGGAATGAGCAGTTCTTC. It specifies CASSQGNEQFF.

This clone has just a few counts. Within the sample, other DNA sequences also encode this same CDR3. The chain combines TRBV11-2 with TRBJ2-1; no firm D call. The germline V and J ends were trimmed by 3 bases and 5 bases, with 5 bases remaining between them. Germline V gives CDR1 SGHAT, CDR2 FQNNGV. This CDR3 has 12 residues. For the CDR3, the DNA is TGTGCCAGCAGCTTTTCAAACAATGAGCAGTTCTTC. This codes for CASSFSNNEQFF.

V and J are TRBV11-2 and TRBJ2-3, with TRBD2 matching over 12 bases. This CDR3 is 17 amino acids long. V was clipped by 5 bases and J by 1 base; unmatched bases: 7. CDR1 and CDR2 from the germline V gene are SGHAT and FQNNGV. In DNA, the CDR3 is TGTGCCAGCAGCGCGACTAGCGGGAGCGGGGGCACAGATACGCAGTATTTT. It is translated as CASSATSGSGGTDTQYF. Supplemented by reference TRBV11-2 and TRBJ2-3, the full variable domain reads EAGVAQSPRYKIIEKRQSVAFWCNPISGHATLYWYQQILGQGPKLLIQFQNNGVVDDSQLPKDRFSAERLKGVDSTLKIQPAKLEDSAVYLCASSATSGSGGTDTQYFGPGTRLTVL.

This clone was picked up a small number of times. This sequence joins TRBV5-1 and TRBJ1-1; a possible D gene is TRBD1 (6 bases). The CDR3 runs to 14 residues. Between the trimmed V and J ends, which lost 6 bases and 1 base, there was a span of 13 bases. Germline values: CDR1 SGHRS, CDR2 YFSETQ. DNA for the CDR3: TGCGCCAGCACTAAGACAGGAACGAACACTGAAGCTTTCTTT. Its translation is CASTKTGTNTEAFF.